These 8 T cell receptor beta chains originate from one sample sequenced in a study of cytomegalovirus exposure and HLA in healthy donors. Primers included in the PCR were 60 Vbeta and 13 Jbeta primers. Using immunoSEQ multiplex PCR, the repertoire was profiled, and TCRdb retains in-frame clones only, with some absent. This sample yields about 37,000 clones, of which more than 80% are seen a single time; about a tenth belongs to the top ten. The specimen sequenced was PBMCs. The receptors shown here come from a woman aged 40-49 years in good health and CMV-seronegative.

This clone was detected only a few times. The chain has TRBV6-1 and TRBJ2-4, with 8 bases fitting TRBD1. CDR3 length: 18 amino acids. Germline lookup yields CDR1 MNHNS and CDR2 SASEGT. V lost 3 bases, J lost 2 bases, and 12 bases stayed unmatched. CDR3 amino acids: CASSDPHGTGQTKNIQYF. Here the CDR3 DNA reads TGTGCCAGCAGTGATCCTCACGGGACAGGACAGACCAAAAACATTCAGTACTTC.

This sequence joins TRBV7-9 and TRBJ1-1, with D possibly TRBD1 on 5 matching bases. Trimming removed 4 bases at V and 10 bases at J, with 13 bases between. Germline values: CDR1 SEHNR, CDR2 FQNEAQ (reference sequence). The CDR3 sequence is 12 residues long. The CDR3 region is CASSWGGDSAFF. The DNA of the CDR3 is TGTGCCAGCAGCTGGGGGGGGGACTCAGCTTTCTTT.

The rearrangement links TRBV4-3 to TRBJ2-7, with unresolved D. CDR3 length: 13 residues. Trimming cost V 0 bases and J 3 bases, with 6 bases left between them. CDR1 and CDR2 from the germline V gene are LGHNA and YSLEER. The CDR3 loop reads CASSQESSYEQYF. The CDR3 region has the DNA TGCGCCAGCAGCCAAGAGTCCAGCTACGAGCAGTACTTC.

V is TRBV2 and J is TRBJ2-7; 8 bases line up with TRBD2. Germline V gene data show CDR1 as SNHLY and CDR2 as FYNNEI. CDR3 length: 13 residues. With 6 bases clipped from V and 6 bases from J, the junction kept 7 bases outside the gene matches. CDR3 residues: CASSLTSVGEQYV. The CDR3 DNA follows: TGTGCCAGCAGCCTGACTAGCGTTGGCGAGCAGTACGTC.

The chain has TRBV10-3 and TRBJ2-2; D not resolved. V was trimmed by 10 bases and J by 1 base, leaving 16 bases between them. The CDR3 sequence is 15 residues long. Germline V gene lookup returns CDR1 ENHRY and CDR2 SYGVKD. DNA of the CDR3: TGTGCCACCTACGACTCCGTGGGGAACACCGGGGAGCTGTTTTTT. This sequence encodes CATYDSVGNTGELFF.

The chain has TRBV5-6 and TRBJ1-2; 8 bases are shared with TRBD1. V shed 5 bases, J shed 7 bases, and the junction held 4 bases outside the gene matches. The CDR3 runs 12 residues. Germline V CDR1 and CDR2: SGHDT, YYEEEE. The CDR3 region is CASRSGQGGYTF. DNA of the CDR3: TGTGCCAGCAGAAGTGGACAGGGTGGCTACACCTTC.

The chain recombines TRBV7-2 with TRBJ1-5; 9 bases agree with TRBD1. V trimming: 1 base; J trimming: 5 bases; junction bases outside the gene matches: 3. This CDR3 has 15 residues. From germline, CDR1 is SGHTA and CDR2 FQGNSA. The CDR3 loop is CASSLGDRDHQPQHF. The DNA of the CDR3 is TGTGCCAGCAGCTTAGGGGACAGGGATCATCAGCCCCAGCATTTT. The full variable domain, with the rest looked up from reference TRBV7-2 and TRBJ1-5, is GAGVSQSPSNKVTEKGKDVELRCDPISGHTALYWYRQSLGQGLEFLIYFQGNSAPDKSGLPSDRFSAERTGGSVSTLTIQRTQQEDSAVYLCASSLGDRDHQPQHFGDGTRLSIL.

DNA for the CDR3: TGCGCCAGCAGCACCCAGGGTTTGTACGAGCAGTACTTC. Amino acids: CASSTQGLYEQYF. The V call is TRBV5-1, the J call TRBJ2-7, with D tentatively TRBD1 (5 bases). The CDR3 spans 13 residues. Germline V gene data show CDR1 as SGHRS and CDR2 as YFSETQ. V lost 4 bases, J lost 4 bases, and 12 bases lay in between.